This T cell receptor beta chain was observed in a study of PD-L1 blockade in urothelial cancer. Time point noted: peripheral blood 6 weeks after treatment start. Per patient, between 1 and 8 samples were collected at pretreatment and on-treatment time points. Germline lookup yields CDR1 ENHRY and CDR2 SYGVKD. This CDR3 region has 15 residues. V was clipped by 4 bases and J by 3 bases, with 16 bases between them. This table comes from immunoSEQ multiplex PCR, and its TCRdb copy is limited to in-frame clones, with some not included. The data contain 48,000 or so clones, approximately 78% of them singletons.

This chain uses TRBV10-3 with TRBJ2-7; the D gene is possibly TRBD2 (7 bases). The sequence derives from a man in his 70s with urothelial cancer. The sample was PBMCs, taken around atezolizumab (anti-PD-L1) treatment. The DNA for the CDR3 is TGTGCCATCAGTGGTCGAGCGGGACAAGGCTACGAGCAGTACTTC. Protein: CAISGRAGQGYEQYF.